Listed here is a single TCR beta chain. The V end lost 4 bases, the J end lost 5 bases, and 5 bases lay between the germline ends. Germline assignment: CDR1 SEHNR and CDR2 FQNEAQ (reference sequence). The CDR3 runs to 11 residues. The repertoire was sequenced with immunoSEQ multiplex PCR; TCRdb's copy has only in-frame clones and lacks some. The sample has tens of thousands of clones, 85% seen once. These data come from a study of OX40 agonist ivuxolimab in advanced cancers. Source: CD4+ or CD8+ T cells sorted from blood, taken in a trial of the OX40 agonist ivuxolimab. This clonotype was sampled from an adult with an advanced solid tumor such as melanoma, head and neck, liver or kidney cancer. The chain uses TRBV7-9 and TRBJ2-5; D remains ambiguous. This CDR3 reads CASSSPETQYF. Written as DNA, the CDR3 is TGTGCCAGCAGCTCTCCGGAGACCCAGTACTTC.